This T cell receptor (beta chain) was recorded in a study of OX40 agonist ivuxolimab in advanced cancers. Study as a whole: Partial responses were achieved by three patients, one with hepatocellular carcinoma and two with cutaneous melanoma. Study findings and constraints: Compared with CD4+, CD8+ T cells on average had more expanded clones.

Comments on this clone: Its cognate antigen is unknown.

V was pared by 6 bases and J by 8 bases, with 9 bases of the junction left unmatched. This CDR3 region has 13 residues. The germline V gene has CDR1 MNHEY and CDR2 SVGAGI. Measured with immunoSEQ multiplex PCR; TCRdb has only the in-frame clones, and not every one. The repertoire holds nearly 65,000 clones, with 91% as singletons. Material: CD4+ or CD8+ T cells sorted from blood, obtained in a trial of the OX40 agonist ivuxolimab. This receptor was identified in an adult with an advanced solid tumor such as melanoma, head and neck, liver or kidney cancer. The chain carries TRBV6-5 and TRBJ1-2; TRBD1 matches at 7 bases. CDR3 in amino acids: CASSPTDRDGYTF. The CDR3 DNA reads as TGTGCCAGCAGCCCTACTGACAGGGACGGCTACACCTTC.